This entry features one T cell receptor (beta chain) sequence. Its antigen is unidentified. Thawed unstimulated PBMCs were FACS-sorted by CD3, CD4 and CD8 into two populations. The record originates from a study of T cell clones after liver transplantation. About the study: As an antigen-independent comparator, third-party-reactive TCRbeta sequences came from pre-transplant mixed lymphocyte reactions.

Study-level points and caveats: The donor-reactive repertoire was only partly measurable in a couple of subjects, lacking donor cells.

The method was immunoSEQ multiplex PCR; TCRdb's version includes in-frame clones alone and lacks a portion of them. Altogether tens of thousands of clones are present, roughly 85% being singletons, with the ten largest covering less than 3.5%. CDR1 is SQVTM and CDR2 is ANQGSEA in the germline V gene. CDR3 length equals 13 residues. Trimming took off 1 base at V and 4 bases at J, with 8 bases between the two ends. Here the sequenced sample was CD4+ T cells from blood, taken at the 22-month timepoint. V gene TRBV29-1 combines with J gene TRBJ1-5; D gene ambiguous. This clonotype originated in a human patient who received a liver transplant. Some T cells may originate from the graft donor. CDR3 sequence reads: CSVEVGGNQPQHF. The CDR3 DNA sequence: TGCAGCGTTGAAGTAGGTGGGAATCAGCCCCAGCATTTT.